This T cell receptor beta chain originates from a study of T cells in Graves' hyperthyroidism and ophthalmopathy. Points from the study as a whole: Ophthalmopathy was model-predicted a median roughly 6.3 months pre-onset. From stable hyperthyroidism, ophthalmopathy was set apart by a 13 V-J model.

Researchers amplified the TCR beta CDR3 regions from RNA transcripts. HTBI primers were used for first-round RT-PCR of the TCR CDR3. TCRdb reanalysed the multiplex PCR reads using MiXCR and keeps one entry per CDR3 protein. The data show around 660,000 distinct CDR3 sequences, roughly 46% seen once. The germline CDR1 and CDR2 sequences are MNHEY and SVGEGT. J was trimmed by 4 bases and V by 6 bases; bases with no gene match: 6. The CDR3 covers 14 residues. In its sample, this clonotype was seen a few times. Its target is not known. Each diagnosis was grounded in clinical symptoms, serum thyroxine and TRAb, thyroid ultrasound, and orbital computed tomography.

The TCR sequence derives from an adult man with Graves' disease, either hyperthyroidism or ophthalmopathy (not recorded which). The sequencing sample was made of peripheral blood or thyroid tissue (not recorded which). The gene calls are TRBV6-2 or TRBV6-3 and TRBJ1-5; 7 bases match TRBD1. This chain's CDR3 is CASRTGTANQPQHF. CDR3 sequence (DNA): TGTGCCAGCAGAACCGGGACAGCAAATCAGCCCCAGCATTTT.